A selection of T cell receptor beta chains follows, all from one sample in a study of cytomegalovirus exposure and HLA in healthy donors. Using immunoSEQ multiplex PCR, the repertoire was profiled, and TCRdb retains in-frame clones only, with some absent. The sample shows around 130,000 clones, roughly three quarters of them seen only once. The sequenced material came from PBMCs. These receptors were collected from a woman between 55 and 75 years old in good health and CMV-seronegative. CDR3s include the opening cysteine and the closing phenylalanine or tryptophan. Each record gives: J gene, clone size, D gene, V gene, CDR3 protein, CDR3 DNA. A D gene is named only where the DNA matches it firmly. Rows give clone size only sometimes, using once, few, many, or a class for an expanded clone.

j_gene: TRBJ1-5; abundance: few; d_gene: -; v_gene: TRBV4-1; CDR3aa: CASSHWGGNQPQHF; CDR3nt: TGCGCCAGCAGCCATTGGGGGGGAAATCAGCCCCAGCATTTT
j_gene: TRBJ1-6; abundance: -; d_gene: -; v_gene: TRBV5-5; CDR3aa: CASSLAPGGGNSPLHF; CDR3nt: TGTGCCAGCAGCTTGGCCCCCGGGGGAGGCAATTCACCCCTCCACTTT
j_gene: TRBJ2-2; abundance: -; d_gene: TRBD2; v_gene: TRBV5-8; CDR3aa: CASRSGLAGVGTGELFF; CDR3nt: TGTGCCAGCAGATCCGGACTAGCGGGAGTTGGCACCGGGGAGCTGTTTTTT
j_gene: TRBJ1-5; abundance: -; d_gene: -; v_gene: TRBV2; CDR3aa: CASSDWQSNQPQHF; CDR3nt: TGTGCCAGCAGTGATTGGCAGAGCAATCAGCCCCAGCATTTT
j_gene: TRBJ1-4; abundance: once; d_gene: -; v_gene: TRBV11-2; CDR3aa: CASSRTNEKLFF; CDR3nt: TGTGCCAGCAGCCGTACAAATGAAAAACTGTTTTTT
j_gene: TRBJ1-2; abundance: -; d_gene: TRBD1; v_gene: TRBV6-1; CDR3aa: CASSVQGARGYTF; CDR3nt: TGTGCCAGCAGTGTGCAGGGGGCGAGGGGCTACACCTTC
j_gene: TRBJ2-1; abundance: -; d_gene: -; v_gene: TRBV4-1; CDR3aa: CASSQLKFDSNNEQFF; CDR3nt: TGCGCCAGCAGCCAATTAAAATTTGACAGTAACAATGAGCAGTTCTTC
j_gene: TRBJ2-7; abundance: -; d_gene: TRBD1; v_gene: TRBV5-1; CDR3aa: CASSQQSGTGGSYEQYF; CDR3nt: TGCGCCAGCAGCCAACAGAGCGGGACAGGGGGCTCCTACGAGCAGTACTTC
j_gene: TRBJ2-5; abundance: -; d_gene: -; v_gene: TRBV5-1; CDR3aa: CASSFRGRETQYF; CDR3nt: TGCGCCAGCAGCTTCAGGGGCCGGGAGACCCAGTACTTC
j_gene: TRBJ2-7; abundance: -; d_gene: TRBD2; v_gene: TRBV28; CDR3aa: CASQGATSIYEQYF; CDR3nt: TGTGCCTCCCAGGGTGCGACTAGCATCTACGAGCAGTACTTC
j_gene: TRBJ1-2; abundance: once; d_gene: -; v_gene: TRBV11-3; CDR3aa: CASSVTEYYGYTF; CDR3nt: TGTGCCAGCAGCGTAACAGAGTACTATGGCTACACCTTC
j_gene: TRBJ1-2; abundance: -; d_gene: TRBD1; v_gene: TRBV10-1; CDR3aa: CASRSDRGLGYGYTF; CDR3nt: TGCGCCAGCAGGTCAGACAGGGGGCTGGGCTATGGCTACACCTTC
j_gene: TRBJ1-2; abundance: -; d_gene: -; v_gene: TRBV20-1; CDR3aa: CSAPRVEGYTF; CDR3nt: TGCAGTGCTCCCCGGGTGGAAGGCTACACCTTC
j_gene: TRBJ2-6; abundance: -; d_gene: TRBD1; v_gene: TRBV19; CDR3aa: CASSTGTGVVRITGANVLTF; CDR3nt: TGTGCCAGTAGCACCGGGACAGGGGTCGTTCGGATTACTGGGGCCAACGTCCTGACTTTC
j_gene: TRBJ1-5; abundance: -; d_gene: -; v_gene: TRBV28; CDR3aa: CASSFPIPGNQPQHF; CDR3nt: TGTGCCAGCAGTTTCCCCATTCCGGGGAATCAGCCCCAGCATTTT
j_gene: TRBJ1-1; abundance: -; d_gene: -; v_gene: TRBV30; CDR3aa: CAWSGTAKAFF; CDR3nt: TGTGCCTGGAGCGGTACAGCCAAAGCTTTCTTT
j_gene: TRBJ1-5; abundance: once; d_gene: TRBD1; v_gene: TRBV19; CDR3aa: CASSKGDRGSNQPQHF; CDR3nt: TGTGCCAGTAGTAAGGGGGACAGGGGTAGCAATCAGCCCCAGCATTTT
j_gene: TRBJ2-7; abundance: -; d_gene: -; v_gene: TRBV4-1; CDR3aa: CASSQLGAYEQYF; CDR3nt: TGCGCCAGCAGCCAATTGGGAGCCTACGAGCAGTACTTC
j_gene: TRBJ1-6; abundance: few; d_gene: TRBD1; v_gene: TRBV5-1; CDR3aa: CASSTGTGGGSLHF; CDR3nt: TGCGCCAGCAGCACCGGGACAGGGGGCGGGTCCCTCCACTTT
j_gene: TRBJ2-3; abundance: -; d_gene: -; v_gene: TRBV7-8; CDR3aa: CASSRRLRQPTDTQYF; CDR3nt: TGTGCCAGCAGCCGCCGTTTGAGGCAGCCCACAGATACGCAGTATTTT
j_gene: TRBJ2-7; abundance: few; d_gene: -; v_gene: TRBV6-5; CDR3aa: CASSYSRATGYEQYF; CDR3nt: TGTGCCAGCAGTTACTCGAGAGCGACCGGTTACGAGCAGTACTTC
j_gene: TRBJ2-7; abundance: -; d_gene: -; v_gene: TRBV19; CDR3aa: CASTRYIGPQGSQYEQYF; CDR3nt: TGTGCCAGTACCCGCTATATTGGACCTCAGGGGAGCCAATACGAGCAGTACTTC
j_gene: TRBJ1-1; abundance: -; d_gene: TRBD1; v_gene: TRBV19; CDR3aa: CASREGQGMNTEAFF; CDR3nt: TGTGCCAGTAGGGAAGGACAGGGGATGAACACTGAAGCTTTCTTT
j_gene: TRBJ1-4; abundance: -; d_gene: -; v_gene: TRBV6-1; CDR3aa: CASSDVQGRKEKLFF; CDR3nt: TGTGCCAGCAGTGACGTACAGGGAAGAAAGGAAAAACTGTTTTTT
j_gene: TRBJ2-1; abundance: -; d_gene: TRBD2; v_gene: TRBV7-6; CDR3aa: CASSFRGGANNEQFF; CDR3nt: TGTGCCAGCAGCTTTCGGGGGGGGGCTAACAATGAGCAGTTCTTC
j_gene: TRBJ2-5; abundance: -; d_gene: -; v_gene: TRBV4-1; CDR3aa: CASMSVGVGGTQYF; CDR3nt: TGCGCCAGCATGAGCGTTGGGGTCGGGGGGACCCAGTACTTC
j_gene: TRBJ1-3; abundance: -; d_gene: -; v_gene: TRBV7-6; CDR3aa: CASSLRESPGNTIYF; CDR3nt: TGTGCCAGCAGTCTGAGGGAATCGCCCGGAAACACCATATATTTT
j_gene: TRBJ2-7; abundance: -; d_gene: -; v_gene: TRBV19; CDR3aa: CASSIYGQYF; CDR3nt: TGTGCCAGTAGTATTTACGGGCAGTACTTC
j_gene: TRBJ2-3; abundance: -; d_gene: -; v_gene: TRBV5-6; CDR3aa: CASSLVGGATDTQYF; CDR3nt: TGTGCCAGCAGCTTGGTGGGGGGGGCAACAGATACGCAGTATTTT
j_gene: TRBJ2-7; abundance: -; d_gene: TRBD2; v_gene: TRBV28; CDR3aa: CASSSGASGLSSYEQYF; CDR3nt: TGTGCCAGCAGTAGTGGAGCTAGCGGATTAAGCTCCTACGAGCAGTACTTC
j_gene: TRBJ2-3; abundance: -; d_gene: -; v_gene: TRBV27; CDR3aa: CASSLVGAGATDTQYF; CDR3nt: TGTGCCAGCAGTTTGGTGGGGGCGGGAGCCACAGATACGCAGTATTTT
j_gene: TRBJ1-1; abundance: few; d_gene: -; v_gene: TRBV7-3; CDR3aa: CASSLEQGNTEAFF; CDR3nt: TGTGCCAGCAGCTTAGAGCAGGGGAACACTGAAGCTTTCTTT
j_gene: TRBJ2-5; abundance: once; d_gene: TRBD2; v_gene: TRBV5-1; CDR3aa: CASSLAGRLAGGRQETQYF; CDR3nt: TGCGCCAGCAGCTTGGCCGGGCGACTAGCGGGGGGACGCCAAGAGACCCAGTACTTC